The present entry profiles one TCR beta chain with its context. The antigen is unknown. Produced via immunoSEQ multiplex PCR; TCRdb's table is partial and in-frame only. The sample has some 290,000 clones; nearly 90% are singletons. The data derive from a study of cytomegalovirus exposure and HLA in healthy donors. General study points: Some TCR beta chains (164 of them) were listed as cytomegalovirus-associated. Subsequent analysis revealed that first-cohort TCR clusters tended to co-occur in the 120 or so validation repertoires.

The donors belonged to the approximately 130-subject validation cohort, separate from the 666-subject first cohort. This TCR came from a man aged 25-40 years in good health and CMV-seronegative. The sequenced material came from PBMCs.

The DNA of the CDR3 is TGTGCCAGTACGTGGGCAGCTCAACCACTCTATGGCTACACCTTC. This sequence encodes CASTWAAQPLYGYTF. The chain recombines TRBV19 with TRBJ1-2; D is unclear. V lost 7 bases and J 4 bases, leaving 19 bases between the germline ends. The V gene's germline CDR1 is LNHDA and CDR2 SQIVND (reference sequence). CDR3 length: 15 residues. Full variable domain (rest looked up from reference TRBV19 and TRBJ1-2): DGGITQSPKYLFRKEGQNVTLSCEQNLNHDAMYWYRQDPGQGLRLIYYSQIVNDFQKGDIAEGYSVSREKKESFPLTVTSAQKNPTAFYLCASTWAAQPLYGYTFGSGTRLTVV.